The 32 T cell receptor beta chains given below trace back to one sample, sequenced in a study of STAT3 mutations in large granular lymphocyte leukemia. Libraries were prepared by immunoSEQ multiplex PCR; TCRdb keeps only in-frame clonotypes and omits some of them. Here the sample spans roughly 14,000 clones, about 90% being singletons. Their specific antigens are unknown. Whole-study findings and limits: Every T-cell large granular lymphocyte leukemia patient had at least one immunodominant TCR beta clonotype.

Input material: peripheral blood mononuclear cells. These receptors came from a woman in her forties or fifties with T-cell large granular lymphocyte leukemia. Some clones in this sample may be carry-over from other donors' samples.

This chain connects TRBV5-6 to TRBJ2-7; unclear D gene. Trimming stripped 0 bases from V and 6 bases from J, with 10 bases between. The CDR3 has 13 amino acids. The V gene's germline CDR1 is SGHDT and CDR2 YYEEEE. CDR3 coding DNA: TGTGCCAGCAGCTTGGCCCCATCTGGCGAGCAGTACTTC. Translated: CASSLAPSGEQYF.

The chain couples TRBV30 to TRBJ1-4; tentatively, D is TRBD1 (5 bases). Germline lookup yields CDR1 GTSNPN and CDR2 SVGIG (reference sequence). V was cut by 0 bases and J by 5 bases, with 16 bases left in between. The CDR3 totals 16 residues. For the CDR3, the DNA is TGTGCCTGGAGTGTTAGGACGGACGGGGGGAATGAAAAACTGTTTTTT. It codes for CAWSVRTDGGNEKLFF.

The V call is TRBV18, the J call TRBJ2-5; TRBD2 matches at 10 bases. CDR1 KGHSH and CDR2 LQKENI come from the germline V gene. Unmatched junction bases numbered 2, after V lost 3 bases and J lost 1 base. This CDR3 contains 15 residues. CDR3 sequence reads: CASSPGLASQETQYF. CDR3 DNA sequence: TGTGCCAGCTCACCGGGACTAGCGTCCCAAGAGACCCAGTACTTC.

This clone was counted once. The genes are TRBV18 and TRBJ1-2, with 8 bases fitting TRBD1. This CDR3 spans 14 amino acids. Germline assignment: CDR1 KGHSH and CDR2 LQKENI. J lost 8 bases, V lost 2 bases, and 7 bases had no gene match. CDR3 loop: CASSPTGQGVGYTF. The CDR3 DNA reads as TGTGCCAGCTCACCAACCGGACAGGGAGTCGGCTACACCTTC. The whole variable domain, filled in from reference TRBV18 and TRBJ1-2, reads NAGVMQNPRHLVRRRGQEARLRCSPMKGHSHVYWYRQLPEEGLKFMVYLQKENIIDESGMPKERFSAEFPKEGPSILRIQQVVRGDSAAYFCASSPTGQGVGYTFGSGTRLTVV.

The genes are TRBV11-2 and TRBJ2-3; D possibly corresponds to TRBD2 (6 bases). The V end lost 1 base, the J end lost 2 bases, and 7 bases lay between the germline ends. This CDR3 is built from 14 residues. Germline assignment: CDR1 SGHAT and CDR2 FQNNGV. The CDR3, as DNA: TGTGCCAGCAGCTTAGCTAGCGTCACAGATACGCAGTATTTT. This encodes CASSLASVTDTQYF.

V usage is TRBV19 and J usage is TRBJ1-2, with TRBD1 matching over 7 bases. V lost 5 bases, J lost 9 bases, and 12 bases stayed unmatched. Germline V gene data show CDR1 as LNHDA and CDR2 as SQIVND (reference sequence). CDR3 size: 14 residues. The CDR3 DNA sequence: TGTGCCAGTAGTCAACGGGACAGCCCTATTAGCTACACCTTC. Amino acid sequence: CASSQRDSPISYTF.

This clone appeared a single time. This chain joins TRBV7-9 and TRBJ1-3; D might be TRBD1 (5 bases). This CDR3 region has 13 residues. The germline V and J ends were trimmed by 11 bases and 0 bases, with 11 bases remaining between them. Germline CDR1 is SEHNR and CDR2 is FQNEAQ (reference sequence). The CDR3: CAAKRGSGNTIYF. The CDR3 coding sequence is TGTGCCGCGAAGAGGGGCTCTGGAAACACCATATATTTT.

The rearrangement joins TRBV5-1 to TRBJ2-7; TRBD2 aligns across 9 bases. CDR1 SGHRS and CDR2 YFSETQ come from the germline V gene. This CDR3 comprises 14 residues. With 2 bases clipped from V and 5 bases from J, the junction kept 5 bases outside the gene matches. Here the CDR3 reads CASSLASGVNEQYF. In DNA, the CDR3 is TGCGCCAGCAGCTTAGCTAGCGGGGTTAACGAGCAGTACTTC.

The CDR3 nucleotides are TGCGCCAGCAGCTTCTACCCGACAGGGGGCACAGATACGCAGTATTTT. Its translation: CASSFYPTGGTDTQYF. The V call is TRBV5-1, the J call TRBJ2-3, with 8 bases matching TRBD1. The CDR3 sequence is 16 residues long. The germline CDR1 and CDR2 sequences are SGHRS and YFSETQ. V dropped 2 bases and J dropped 1; count of bases not matched to a gene: 6.

The CDR3 loop is CASSPGPGPNEKLFF. The CDR3 DNA reads as TGTGCCAGCTCCCCGGGTCCAGGGCCTAATGAAAAACTGTTTTTT. The chain recombines TRBV18 with TRBJ1-4; TRBD1 is a possible D gene (5 bases). The ends were cut back, 6 bases at V and 3 bases at J, with 14 bases in the middle. There are 15 residues in the CDR3. CDR1 and CDR2 from the germline V gene are KGHSH and LQKENI.

V and J are TRBV5-1 and TRBJ2-1; TRBD2 might be the D (6 bases). Germline-derived CDR1 and CDR2 are SGHRS and YFSETQ. V lost 1 base and J 0 bases, leaving 14 bases between the germline ends. The CDR3 is made up of 17 amino acids. For the CDR3, the DNA is TGCGCCAGCAGCTTGCCCTCTAGCGCGAGCTCCTACAATGAGCAGTTCTTC. As protein: CASSLPSSASSYNEQFF. Supplemented by reference TRBV5-1 and TRBJ2-1, the full variable domain reads KAGVTQTPRYLIKTRGQQVTLSCSPISGHRSVSWYQQTPGQGLQFLFEYFSETQRNKGNFPGRFSGRQFSNSRSEMNVSTLELGDSALYLCASSLPSSASSYNEQFFGPGTRLTVL.

The rearrangement links TRBV5-6 to TRBJ1-3; 8 bases align to TRBD1. V dropped 8 bases and J dropped 4; count of bases not matched to a gene: 5. CDR3 length: 13 amino acids. Germline values: CDR1 SGHDT, CDR2 YYEEEE. The CDR3 DNA follows: TGTGCCAGTTCGACAGGGGTCGGAAACACCATATATTTT. Residues: CASSTGVGNTIYF.

The chain recombines TRBV6-6 with TRBJ1-4; the D gene is possibly TRBD1 (6 bases). The germline gives CDR1 MNHNY, CDR2 SVGAGI (reference sequence). V gave up 5 bases and J gave up 7 bases, with 11 bases separating them. This CDR3 comprises 13 residues. The CDR3 loop is CASSPGQLEKLFF. The CDR3 DNA reads as TGTGCCAGCAGTCCCGGACAGCTTGAAAAACTGTTTTTT.

CDR3 region: CASSLRGAVGSDTEAFF. The CDR3 DNA follows: TGTGCCAGCAGCTTACGAGGCGCCGTGGGTTCTGACACTGAAGCTTTCTTT. The chain has TRBV7-9 and TRBJ1-1; D gene uncertain. CDR3 size: 17 residues. Between the trimmed V and J ends, which lost 2 bases and 3 bases, there was a span of 19 bases. The germline gives CDR1 SEHNR, CDR2 FQNEAQ (reference sequence).

The genes are TRBV5-3 and TRBJ1-1; possibly TRBD1 for D (5 bases). TRBV5-3 is assigned to the ORF class and has an uncertain function. The CDR3 has 15 residues. V was cut by 2 bases and J by 0 bases, with 11 bases left in between. The CDR3, as DNA: TGTGCCAGAAGCTTCGACAGATCCCTGAACACTGAAGCTTTCTTT. Translated: CARSFDRSLNTEAFF.

This clone was observed a single time. The chain employs TRBV29-1 and TRBJ2-7; 10 bases agree with TRBD1. The V gene end was trimmed by 5 bases and the J gene end by 5 bases; junction bases not matched to a gene: 6. This CDR3 is built from 13 residues. Germline assignment: CDR1 SQVTM and CDR2 ANQGSEA. In nucleotides, the CDR3 is TGCAGCGTTACCCGGGACAGGGGCCACGAGCAGTACTTC. Translation gives CSVTRDRGHEQYF.

This clone was seen just once. The chain carries TRBV18 and TRBJ2-7, with D possibly TRBD2 on 5 matching bases. The germline CDR1 and CDR2 sequences are KGHSH and LQKENI. The CDR3 covers 14 residues. Between the trimmed V and J ends, which lost 1 base and 4 bases, there was a span of 11 bases. The CDR3 region is CASSPLIGVYEQYF. As DNA, the CDR3 is TGTGCCAGCTCACCACTCATCGGGGTATACGAGCAGTACTTC.

This clone was seen a single time. This chain connects TRBV5-4 to TRBJ2-7, with no clear D. Deletions cut 1 base from V and 7 bases from J, with 9 bases between. Germline V CDR1 and CDR2: SGHNT, YYREEE (reference sequence). CDR3 size: 12 residues. The CDR3 nucleotides are TGTGCCAGCAGCTTGCCGAGAGGTGAGCAGTACTTC. This encodes CASSLPRGEQYF.

The chain is built from TRBV7-9 and TRBJ2-3; either TRBD1 or TRBD2 may supply D (5 bases each). This CDR3 is 17 amino acids long. The V gene lost 4 bases and the J gene lost 4 bases, with 21 bases spanning the gap. Germline assignment: CDR1 SEHNR and CDR2 FQNEAQ (reference sequence). CDR3 DNA: TGTGCCAGCAGCTCCTTGGGTTACGGGGCCGAGGCAGATACGCAGTATTTT. Its protein product is CASSSLGYGAEADTQYF. The full variable domain, completed using reference TRBV7-9 and TRBJ2-3, is DTGVSQNPRHKITKRGQNVTFRCDPISEHNRLYWYRQTLGQGPEFLTYFQNEAQLEKSRLLSDRFSAERPKGSFSTLEIQRTEQGDSAMYLCASSSLGYGAEADTQYFGPGTRLTVL.

This clone showed up just once. The chain links TRBV5-1 to TRBJ2-7, with 8 positions matching TRBD2. Germline-derived CDR1 and CDR2 are SGHRS and YFSETQ. The ends lost 0 bases at V and 6 bases at J; junction bases unmatched: 8. The CDR3 covers 15 residues. This CDR3 is CASSLASGSLGEQYF. CDR3 DNA: TGCGCCAGCAGCTTGGCTAGCGGGTCGCTCGGCGAGCAGTACTTC.

J is TRBJ1-2 and V is TRBV9; 7 bases map to TRBD1. The CDR3 runs 14 residues. Trimming at V came to 0 bases and at J to 10 bases, leaving 9 bases not matched to a gene. Germline CDR1 is SGDLS and CDR2 is YYNGEE. In nucleotides, the CDR3 is TGTGCCAGCAGCGTAGGAGGGGACAGTGTTCTCTACACCTTC. Its translation: CASSVGGDSVLYTF.

This chain connects TRBV4-2 to TRBJ1-2; D may be TRBD1 (6 bases). This CDR3 is 16 amino acids long. CDR1 is LGHNA, CDR2 YNFKEQ, per germline. Trimming took off 0 bases at V and 2 bases at J, with 13 bases between the two ends. The CDR3 bases are TGTGCCAGCAGCCAAGAACCGTGGGGGCGAAACTATGGCTACACCTTC. The encoded protein is CASSQEPWGRNYGYTF.

The rearrangement uses TRBV28 and TRBJ1-2; 7 bases agree with TRBD1. CDR1 is MDHEN, CDR2 SYDVKM, per germline. The ends lost 7 bases at V and 6 bases at J; junction bases unmatched: 11. The CDR3 length is 14 residues. The DNA for the CDR3 is TGTGCCAGCAATGAAAACAGGGGTCTGGATGGCTACACCTTC. This codes for CASNENRGLDGYTF.

This clone was seen once. The chain carries TRBV6-6 and TRBJ2-7; 7 nucleotides align to TRBD1. Per germline, CDR1 MNHNY and CDR2 SVGAGI (reference sequence). Unmatched junction bases numbered 4, after V lost 5 bases and J lost 6 bases. The CDR3 extends over 12 amino acids. The CDR3 loop is CASSQTGFEQYF. The CDR3 coding sequence is TGTGCCAGCAGTCAGACAGGGTTCGAGCAGTACTTC.

In nucleotides, the CDR3 is TGTGCCTGGAGTGTAGGACAATACGCGAACACCGGGGAGCTGTTTTTT. Protein sequence: CAWSVGQYANTGELFF. The V gene is TRBV30, the J gene TRBJ2-2, with a weak D call TRBD1 (5 bases). V lost 0 bases, J lost 0 bases, and 11 bases lay in between. Germline CDR1 GTSNPN, CDR2 SVGIG (reference sequence). This CDR3 is built from 16 residues.

A single count supports this clone. The chain couples TRBV4-2 to TRBJ1-2, with D possibly TRBD1 on 6 matching bases. V was clipped by 0 bases and J by 5 bases, with 16 bases between them. CDR3 length: 16 residues. The germline gives CDR1 LGHNA, CDR2 YNFKEQ. This chain's CDR3 is CASSQEEGQPYYGYTF. CDR3 coding DNA: TGTGCCAGCAGCCAAGAGGAAGGACAGCCTTATTATGGCTACACCTTC.

This clone was seen once. The chain carries TRBV4-2 and TRBJ2-7; TRBD2 agrees at 9 bases. Germline V CDR1 and CDR2: LGHNA, YNFKEQ. The CDR3 sequence is 18 residues long. V was pared by 0 bases and J by 0 bases, with 9 bases of the junction left unmatched. The CDR3, as DNA: TGTGCCAGCAGCCAAGATAGGGTGGGACTAGCACACTCCTACGAGCAGTACTTC. Translation: CASSQDRVGLAHSYEQYF.

This chain joins TRBV6-1 and TRBJ1-2, with 7 bases aligning to TRBD1. The CDR3 is 16 residues long. The germline gives CDR1 MNHNS, CDR2 SASEGT. Trimming at V came to 4 bases and at J to 5 bases, leaving 13 bases not matched to a gene. This CDR3 reads CASSVGRDSASYGYTF. The CDR3 region has the DNA TGTGCCAGCAGTGTTGGCCGGGACAGTGCTTCTTATGGCTACACCTTC.

The CDR3 sequence: CASSLARGGHGTDTQYF. The CDR3 bases are TGTGCCAGCTCACTGGCGAGAGGGGGGCATGGCACAGATACGCAGTATTTT. This rearrangement joins TRBV18 to TRBJ2-3; either TRBD1 or TRBD2 may fit D (6 bases each). V was clipped by 4 bases and J by 1 base, with 18 bases between them. Looked up from germline, CDR1 is KGHSH and CDR2 is LQKENI. This CDR3 has 17 residues.

DNA of the CDR3: TGTGCCAGCAGCTTAGGCGGGGGGGCCTACGAGCAGTACTTC. It translates to CASSLGGGAYEQYF. This rearrangement joins TRBV11-3 to TRBJ2-7; 9 nucleotides align to TRBD2. The length of the CDR3 is 14 residues. Germline V gene lookup returns CDR1 SGHNT and CDR2 YENEEA. V lost 1 base and J lost 2; bases outside the gene matches: 0.

The rearrangement links TRBV10-3 to TRBJ1-4; D is ambiguous. The CDR3 is 14 amino acids. Looked up from germline, CDR1 is ENHRY and CDR2 is SYGVKD. V was cut by 3 bases and J by 6 bases, with 11 bases left in between. CDR3 sequence: CAISESWEDEKLFF. DNA for the CDR3: TGTGCCATCAGTGAAAGCTGGGAGGATGAAAAACTGTTTTTT.

V usage is TRBV5-4 and J usage is TRBJ1-2, with 9 bases matching TRBD1. The CDR3 consists of 15 residues. Germline V gene lookup returns CDR1 SGHNT and CDR2 YYREEE (reference sequence). Trimming at V came to 0 bases and at J to 4 bases, leaving 4 bases not matched to a gene. CDR3 coding DNA: TGTGCCAGCAGCTTGGCTCTGGGACAGGGCTATGGCTACACCTTC. Translation: CASSLALGQGYGYTF.